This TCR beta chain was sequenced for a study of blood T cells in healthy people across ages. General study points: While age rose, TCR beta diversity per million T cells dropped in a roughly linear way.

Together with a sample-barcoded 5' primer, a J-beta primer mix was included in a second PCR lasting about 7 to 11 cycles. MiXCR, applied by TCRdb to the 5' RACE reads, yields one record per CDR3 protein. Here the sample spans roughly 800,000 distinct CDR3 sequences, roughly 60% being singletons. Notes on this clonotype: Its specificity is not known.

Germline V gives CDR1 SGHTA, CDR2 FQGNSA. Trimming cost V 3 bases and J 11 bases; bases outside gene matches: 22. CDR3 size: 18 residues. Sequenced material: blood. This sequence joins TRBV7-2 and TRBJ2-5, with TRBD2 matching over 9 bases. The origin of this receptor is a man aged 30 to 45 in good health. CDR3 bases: TGTGCCAGCAGCTTCTCGGAGGCGGGAGGGCCGGGGTACAATGAGCAGTACTTC. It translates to CASSFSEAGGPGYNEQYF.